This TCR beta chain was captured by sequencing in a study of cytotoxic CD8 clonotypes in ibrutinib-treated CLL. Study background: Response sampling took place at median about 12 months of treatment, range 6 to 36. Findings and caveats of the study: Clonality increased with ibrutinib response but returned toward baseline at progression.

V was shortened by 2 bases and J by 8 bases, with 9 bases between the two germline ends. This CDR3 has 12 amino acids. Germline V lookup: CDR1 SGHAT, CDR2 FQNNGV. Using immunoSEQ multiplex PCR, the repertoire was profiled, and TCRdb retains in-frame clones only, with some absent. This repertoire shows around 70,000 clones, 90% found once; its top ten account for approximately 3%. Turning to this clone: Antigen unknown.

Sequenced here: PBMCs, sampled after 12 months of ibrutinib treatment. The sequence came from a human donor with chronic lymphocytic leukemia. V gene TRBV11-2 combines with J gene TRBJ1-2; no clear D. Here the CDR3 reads CASSLITYGYTF. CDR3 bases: TGTGCCAGCAGCTTAATTACGTACGGCTACACCTTC.